The source of this TCR beta chain is a study of regulatory T cells in long-lasting Graves disease. This clonotype was recorded at least ten times. Its specificity is not known. Assembly of TCR beta libraries relied on iRepertoire HTBI primers together with Arm-PCR of CDR3 regions. Methods used by the authors: Around 59 TRBV and 11 to 15 TRBJ segments were identified across samples. TCRdb processed the multiplex PCR reads anew with MiXCR; each CDR3 protein has one entry. TCRdb assigned the V and J calls; the authors' analysis was not used. The table lists 200,000 to 250,000 distinct CDR3 sequences, about a sixth of them singletons, with over 20% in the top ten. General study findings and limits: Gene preferences differed: TRBV28, TRBJ1-2, TRBJ2-5 in persistent cases.

Time point denoted: newly diagnosed GD, antithyroid drugs for less than 3 months. Making the TCR library involved RNA that had been extracted from PBMCs. Graves' disease was diagnosed by American Thyroid Association guidelines. All patients originated from an endocrinology department located in Xi'an, China. The germline CDR1 and CDR2 sequences are LNHNV and YYDKDF (reference sequence). The CDR3 consists of 17 residues. The germline V and J ends were trimmed by 0 bases and 0 bases, with 12 bases remaining between them. This specimen was peripheral blood mononuclear cells (PBMCs), taken at new diagnosis, from a patient treated with antithyroid drugs. This sequence originates from a female donor with Graves disease. The gene calls are TRBV15 and TRBJ2-4; weak D call: TRBD2 (5 bases). Here the CDR3 DNA reads TGTGCCACCAGCAGAGATTGGGCGGGCCTAGCCAAAAACATTCAGTACTTC. Translation: CATSRDWAGLAKNIQYF.